This T cell receptor (beta chain) originates from a study of T cell responses to AZD1222 COVID-19 vaccine. Study-level information: Pooling was applied to second doses at about 4 or about 12 weeks.

The method was immunoSEQ multiplex PCR; TCRdb's version includes in-frame clones alone and lacks a portion of them. The sample consists of about 99,000 clones, about nine tenths of them appearing once. CDR3 length equals 15 residues. After removal of 4 bases from V and 7 bases from J, the junction contained 5 bases not matched to a gene. Germline V lookup: CDR1 SGHTA, CDR2 FQGNSA. Study findings and constraints: Across the whole spike, CD4 TCRs peaked at regions 160-218 and 743-854. In a largely white British group with more females than males, clonal diversity was possibly underestimated. With two AZD1222 doses given, Spike-specific TCR breadth and depth both rose.

About this clone itself: Its antigen is not identified.

V and J are TRBV7-2 and TRBJ1-6; 9 nucleotides line up with TRBD1. Sequencing was performed on peripheral blood, taken on day 0 of AZD1222 vaccination. This TCR was recovered from an adult in good health. This CDR3 reads CASSSQGAPNSPLHF. The CDR3 nucleotides read TGTGCCAGCAGCTCACAGGGGGCGCCGAATTCACCCCTCCACTTT.